The 29 T cell receptor beta chains reported below all come from one sample, sequenced in a study of blood T cell repertoires in COVID-19 (dated by TCRdb to about 2020). The library was obtained by the immunoSEQ multiplex PCR assay. TCRdb re-hosts the immuneACCESS table, in-frame sequences only. Its copies lack some clones; in the studies checked, an unresolved V gene accounts for under half of them, and the cause for the rest is not known. The sample table contains over 100,000 clones; only one count was recorded for roughly 88% of them. Approximately 0.76% of the sample rests with the top ten. What was sequenced was peripheral blood. Receptor source: a woman in her 70s with acute or convalescent COVID-19.

The chain links TRBV2 to TRBJ2-5; 9 bases are a match to TRBD1. This CDR3 comprises 16 residues. With V trimmed by 4 bases and J by 2 bases, 8 bases remained unmatched. CDR1 SNHLY and CDR2 FYNNEI come from the germline V gene. The CDR3 region is CASSAGSGTGQETQYF. DNA for the CDR3: TGTGCCAGCAGTGCCGGATCCGGGACAGGGCAAGAGACCCAGTACTTC.

This clone was counted only a few times. V usage is TRBV7-3 and J usage is TRBJ2-5; 9 nucleotides line up with TRBD1. From germline, CDR1 is SGHTA and CDR2 FQGTGA. There are 14 residues in the CDR3. Trimming cost V 5 bases and J 5 bases; bases outside gene matches: 6. The CDR3 protein is CASSTEQGAETQYF. The CDR3 DNA reads TGTGCCAGCAGCACAGAACAGGGGGCCGAGACCCAGTACTTC.

This clone came up once. The V and J genes are TRBV7-2 and TRBJ1-5; D is uncertain. Germline lookup yields CDR1 SGHTA and CDR2 FQGNSA. V was shortened by 5 bases and J by 2 bases, with 10 bases between the two germline ends. The CDR3 runs 14 residues. The CDR3: CASSPVRGNQPQHF. CDR3 nucleotide sequence: TGTGCCAGCAGCCCCGTGAGGGGCAATCAGCCCCAGCATTTT.

The chain carries TRBV7-8 and TRBJ1-5, with D possibly matching TRBD1 (5 bases). Trimming cost V 1 base and J 2 bases, with 6 bases left between them. Germline V gene sequence: CDR1 SGHVS, CDR2 FQNEAQ. CDR3 length: 14 residues. CDR3 nucleotide sequence: TGTGCCAGCAGCTTAGTCAGGGGCAATCAGCCCCAGCATTTT. The encoded protein is CASSLVRGNQPQHF.

The chain links TRBV2 to TRBJ2-7, with a possible D match to TRBD1 (5 bases). The CDR3 is 12 amino acids. From germline, CDR1 is SNHLY and CDR2 FYNNEI. V was cut by 8 bases and J by 5 bases, with 13 bases left in between. CDR3 nucleotides: TGTGCCAGCTATACTGGGGCCGACGAGCAGTACTTC. Encoded protein: CASYTGADEQYF.

V usage is TRBV3-1 (or the pseudogene TRBV3-2) and J usage is TRBJ2-3; 8 bases fit TRBD2. V trimming: 7 bases; J trimming: 1 base; junction bases outside the gene matches: 10. The CDR3 sequence is 16 residues long. The germline V gene encodes CDR1 LGHDT and CDR2 YNNKEL (reference sequence). The CDR3 is CASTRFSGGGTDTQYF. The CDR3, as DNA: TGTGCCAGCACCCGATTCAGCGGGGGCGGCACAGATACGCAGTATTTT.

The chain links TRBV7-9 to TRBJ2-7, with D tentatively TRBD2 (7 bases). Trimming left V 5 bases short and J 0 bases short, with 14 bases between. The germline CDR1 and CDR2 sequences are SEHNR and FQNEAQ (reference sequence). The CDR3 consists of 15 residues. The CDR3 DNA sequence: TGTGCCAGCAGCCCCTACAGGGACTACTCCTACGAGCAGTACTTC. It translates to CASSPYRDYSYEQYF.

The CDR3 DNA is TGTGCCAGCAGCCCCATTACATCCGGGGGATCACTGTTTTTT. Translation: CASSPITSGGSLFF. This rearrangement joins TRBV9 to TRBJ1-4; D is perhaps TRBD1 (5 bases). CDR3 length: 14 residues. Trimming removed 4 bases from V and 13 bases from J, with 20 bases in between. Germline assignment: CDR1 SGDLS and CDR2 YYNGEE.

The chain employs TRBV7-9 and TRBJ2-3; D perhaps matches TRBD1 (6 bases). Germline CDR1 is SEHNR and CDR2 is FQNEAQ (reference sequence). The CDR3 extends over 12 amino acids. V lost 4 bases, J lost 4 bases, and 6 bases lay in between. The CDR3 loop reads CASSWGPDTQYF. The CDR3 nucleotides read TGTGCCAGCAGCTGGGGGCCAGATACGCAGTATTTT.

This clone has a handful of counts. V usage is TRBV10-3 and J usage is TRBJ1-1, with 10 bases matching TRBD1. Germline CDR1 reads ENHRY; CDR2 reads SYGVKD. V gave up 3 bases and J gave up 7 bases; unmatched junction bases: 2. The CDR3 runs to 13 residues. CDR3 bases: TGTGCCATCAGTGATCGGGACAGGGGTGAAGCTTTCTTT. Protein: CAISDRDRGEAFF.

V and J are TRBV9 and TRBJ1-2; D gene unclear. The CDR3 extends over 14 amino acids. Trimming cost V 0 bases and J 4 bases, with 10 bases left between them. Germline values: CDR1 SGDLS, CDR2 YYNGEE. The chain's CDR3 is CASSVVPGSYGYTF. The CDR3 DNA reads TGTGCCAGCAGCGTAGTTCCCGGGAGCTATGGCTACACCTTC. Using reference TRBV9 and TRBJ1-2 for the parts outside the CDR3, the full variable domain is DSGVTQTPKHLITATGQRVTLRCSPRSGDLSVYWYQQSLDQGLQFLIQYYNGEERAKGNILERFSAQQFPDLHSELNLSSLELGDSALYFCASSVVPGSYGYTFGSGTRLTVV.

The chain is built from TRBV5-1 and TRBJ2-7, with 10 positions matching TRBD1. The CDR3 totals 17 residues. V trimming: 4 bases; J trimming: 3 bases; junction bases outside the gene matches: 13. Germline CDR1 is SGHRS and CDR2 is YFSETQ. The CDR3: CASSPGPLGTGDYEQYF. The DNA of the CDR3 is TGCGCCAGCAGCCCAGGGCCCCTTGGGACAGGGGACTACGAGCAGTACTTC.

The V call is TRBV6-5, the J call TRBJ2-1; D possibly corresponds to TRBD1 (6 bases). The CDR3 is 15 amino acids. Trimming removed 5 bases at V and 7 bases at J, with 18 bases between. Germline V gene lookup returns CDR1 MNHEY and CDR2 SVGAGI. The DNA for the CDR3 is TGTGCCAGCAGTCCCCTAGGGGGATCTTGGAATGAGCAGTTCTTC. Residues: CASSPLGGSWNEQFF.

This chain connects TRBV6-5 to TRBJ1-5; 7 bases align to TRBD1. Germline CDR1 reads MNHEY; CDR2 reads SVGAGI. J lost 4 bases, V lost 11 bases, and 14 bases had no gene match. This CDR3 contains 15 residues. The CDR3 is CALASGTAINQPQHF. The CDR3 DNA reads TGTGCCCTCGCGTCAGGGACAGCGATTAATCAGCCCCAGCATTTT.

The chain links TRBV5-1 to TRBJ2-1, with D maybe TRBD2 (6 bases). The germline V and J ends were trimmed by 0 bases and 6 bases, with 13 bases remaining between them. The CDR3 covers 15 residues. Germline assignment: CDR1 SGHRS and CDR2 YFSETQ. CDR3 coding DNA: TGCGCCAGCAGCTTGGCCGCGGGATCGGTCAATGAGCAGTTCTTC. Translating gives CASSLAAGSVNEQFF. Using reference TRBV5-1 and TRBJ2-1 for the parts outside the CDR3, the full variable domain is KAGVTQTPRYLIKTRGQQVTLSCSPISGHRSVSWYQQTPGQGLQFLFEYFSETQRNKGNFPGRFSGRQFSNSRSEMNVSTLELGDSALYLCASSLAAGSVNEQFFGPGTRLTVL.

The chain recombines TRBV18 with TRBJ2-1; no firm D call. Germline V gene lookup returns CDR1 KGHSH and CDR2 LQKENI. Trimming removed 2 bases from V and 6 bases from J, with 11 bases in between. CDR3 length: 14 residues. CDR3 protein: CASSPSPVINEQFF. The CDR3 nucleotides are TGTGCCAGCTCACCATCTCCGGTGATCAATGAGCAGTTCTTC. The full variable domain, its missing parts supplied by reference TRBV18 and TRBJ2-1, is NAGVMQNPRHLVRRRGQEARLRCSPMKGHSHVYWYRQLPEEGLKFMVYLQKENIIDESGMPKERFSAEFPKEGPSILRIQQVVRGDSAAYFCASSPSPVINEQFFGPGTRLTVL.

The genes are TRBV2 and TRBJ2-3, with a possible D match to TRBD2 (7 bases). Looked up from germline, CDR1 is SNHLY and CDR2 is FYNNEI. Trimming shortened V by 5 bases and J by 1 base, and 13 bases separated the two germline ends. This CDR3 is 15 amino acids long. CDR3 in amino acids: CASSLGRGGTDTQYF. The CDR3 DNA sequence: TGTGCCAGCAGTTTGGGGAGGGGGGGCACAGATACGCAGTATTTT.

This clone was recorded only once. The chain recombines TRBV6-2 or TRBV6-3 with TRBJ1-4; tentative D call: TRBD1 (6 bases). Germline CDR1 reads MNHEY; CDR2 reads SVGEGT. Between the trimmed V and J ends, which lost 0 bases and 5 bases, there was a span of 13 bases. CDR3 length equals 16 residues. CDR3 sequence: CASSYSTDRVNEKLFF. CDR3 nucleotides: TGTGCCAGCAGTTACTCGACGGACAGAGTGAATGAAAAACTGTTTTTT.

The rearrangement uses TRBV11-2 and TRBJ1-4, with TRBD1 matching 7 bases. V lost 5 bases and J lost 7; bases outside the gene matches: 7. Germline V gives CDR1 SGHAT, CDR2 FQNNGV. The CDR3 extends over 14 amino acids. Here the CDR3 reads CASSRDRVFEKLFF. The DNA of the CDR3 is TGTGCCAGCAGCCGGGACAGAGTCTTTGAAAAACTGTTTTTT.

The chain joins TRBV2 to TRBJ2-3, with D possibly TRBD2 on 6 matching bases. CDR1 and CDR2 from the germline V gene are SNHLY and FYNNEI. CDR3 size: 12 residues. Trimming removed 5 bases from V and 13 bases from J, with 16 bases in between. CDR3 bases: TGTGCCAGCAGTTCGGACTATGGGATTGAGTATTTT. Translation gives CASSSDYGIEYF.

This clone was observed once. The chain joins TRBV19 to TRBJ1-4, with D possibly matching TRBD1 (5 bases). V was clipped by 5 bases and J by 8 bases, with 18 bases between them. Looked up from germline, CDR1 is LNHDA and CDR2 is SQIVND (reference sequence). This CDR3 has 15 amino acids. The CDR3 is CASSASWGDREKLFF. In nucleotides, the CDR3 is TGTGCCAGTAGTGCGTCGTGGGGGGATCGCGAAAAACTGTTTTTT.

The chain combines TRBV10-3 with TRBJ1-5; the D gene is possibly TRBD1 (6 bases). This CDR3 spans 12 amino acids. V was cut by 8 bases and J by 7 bases, with 12 bases left in between. Germline V lookup: CDR1 ENHRY, CDR2 SYGVKD. The CDR3 loop reads CAIGTNGQPQHF. The CDR3 DNA reads TGTGCCATCGGGACAAACGGACAGCCCCAGCATTTT.

As concerns this clone: The sample holds other DNA sequences that translate to the same CDR3. J is TRBJ1-4 and V is TRBV19; D is undetermined. The CDR3 covers 11 residues. Trimming took 4 bases from V and 8 from J, leaving 5 bases between them. Germline V gives CDR1 LNHDA, CDR2 SQIVND (reference sequence). This CDR3 reads CASSTLEKLFF. As DNA, the CDR3 is TGTGCCAGTAGTACGTTAGAAAAACTGTTTTTT.

A few counts support this clone. V is TRBV18 and J is TRBJ1-5; 8 bases map to TRBD1. The V and J ends lost 6 bases and 5 bases, in that order; junction bases with no gene match: 9. The CDR3 is made up of 15 amino acids. Germline-derived CDR1 and CDR2 are KGHSH and LQKENI. The CDR3 DNA reads TGTGCCAGCTCCCAAGGACAGGGTAAAGATCAGCCCCAGCATTTT. Translating gives CASSQGQGKDQPQHF.

The CDR3: CASSPDSRNTIYF. For the CDR3, the DNA is TGTGCCAGCAGCCCAGACTCCCGAAACACCATATATTTT. The chain recombines TRBV25-1 with TRBJ1-3; D gene unclear. V lost 6 bases to trimming and J lost 5 bases, with 11 bases between them. The germline CDR1 and CDR2 sequences are MGHDK and SYGVNS. The CDR3 contains 13 residues.

This clone was detected once. The rearrangement joins TRBV5-4 to TRBJ2-1, with 8 bases aligning to TRBD2. V trimming: 4 bases; J trimming: 0 bases; junction bases outside the gene matches: 6. Germline V lookup: CDR1 SGHNT, CDR2 YYREEE (reference sequence). The length of the CDR3 is 16 residues. The chain's CDR3 is CASSPTSGSSYNEQFF. Here the CDR3 DNA reads TGTGCCAGCAGCCCTACTAGCGGTAGCTCCTACAATGAGCAGTTCTTC. The whole variable domain, remainder taken from reference TRBV5-4 and TRBJ2-1, is ETGVTQSPTHLIKTRGQQVTLRCSSQSGHNTVSWYQQALGQGPQFIFQYYREEENGRGNFPPRFSGLQFPNYSSELNVNALELDDSALYLCASSPTSGSSYNEQFFGPGTRLTVL.

The gene calls are TRBV18 and TRBJ2-2; 7 nucleotides agree with TRBD1. V trimming: 0 bases; J trimming: 0 bases; junction bases outside the gene matches: 10. Germline CDR1 and CDR2: KGHSH and LQKENI. The CDR3 has 19 amino acids. CDR3 coding DNA: TGTGCCAGCTCACCACCGCCCTACTCAGACAGGGCGAACACCGGGGAGCTGTTTTTT. Encoded protein: CASSPPPYSDRANTGELFF.

This clone was observed a single time. The chain joins TRBV3-1 (or the pseudogene TRBV3-2) to TRBJ2-3; the D gene is possibly TRBD2 (7 bases). Trimming removed 6 bases at V and 1 base at J, with 11 bases between. This CDR3 comprises 14 residues. Germline V gene sequence: CDR1 LGHDT, CDR2 YNNKEL (reference sequence). The CDR3 loop is CASRGEGGTDTQYF. In DNA form, the CDR3 reads TGTGCCAGCAGGGGGGAGGGGGGCACAGATACGCAGTATTTT.

V usage is TRBV18 and J usage is TRBJ2-7, with 11 bases matching TRBD2. Germline lookup yields CDR1 KGHSH and CDR2 LQKENI. The CDR3 is 14 residues long. Germline trimming cut 3 bases from V and 5 bases from J; bases unmatched to any gene: 3. The CDR3 sequence: CASSPSGRANEQYF. The CDR3 bases are TGTGCCAGCTCACCTAGCGGGAGGGCCAACGAGCAGTACTTC.